This T cell receptor beta chain was retrieved from a study of blood T cell repertoires in COVID-19. Only in-frame clones appear in the TCRdb table, and some are missing; sequencing was by immunoSEQ multiplex PCR. The top ten clones hold approximately 11% of a sample with 250,000 to 350,000 clones, 85% to 90% of them seen once. CDR3 length: 13 amino acids. CDR1 and CDR2 (germline): LNHNV, YYDKDF (reference sequence). The J segment lost 7 bases and the V segment lost 4 bases, leaving 7 bases of the junction unmatched. Seattle-derived patients entered the study during active infection and were followed longitudinally.

The TCR sequence derives from a woman in her twenties or thirties with COVID-19, enrolled during active disease. The rearrangement links TRBV15 to TRBJ2-7, with 7 bases aligning to TRBD1. The sequenced sample was peripheral blood. The DNA of the CDR3 is TGTGCCACCAGCATAGACAGGGCGCCTGAGCAGTACTTC. It specifies CATSIDRAPEQYF. Drawing the rest from reference TRBV15 and TRBJ2-7, the complete variable domain is DAMVIQNPRYQVTQFGKPVTLSCSQTLNHNVMYWYQQKSSQAPKLLFHYYDKDFNNEADTPDNFQSRRPNTSFCFLDIRSPGLGDTAMYLCATSIDRAPEQYFGPGTRLTVT.